Listed below are T cell receptor beta chains from one sample, sequenced in a study of radiotherapy plus CTLA-4 blockade in lung cancer. Some clones are missing from TCRdb's copy, which holds only in-frame ones; the method was immunoSEQ multiplex PCR. Seen here are 49,000 or so clones, 60% to 80% observed once, and the top ten hold roughly 7.6%. The material sequenced was peripheral blood, taken from a patient treated with radiotherapy plus ipilimumab. The source is a human donor with non-small cell lung cancer who had stable disease on radiotherapy plus ipilimumab. Each CDR3 is given with its conserved first and last residue. D genes are given only for firm matches. Clone size is not always given. Where it is, it says once, few, many or a class for expanded clones.

d_call: .; clone_size: .; v_call: TRBV6-1; j_call: TRBJ2-6; cdr3_nt: TGTGCCAGCAGTCGGGACTTCTCCGGGGCCAACGTCCTGACTTTC; cdr3_aa: CASSRDFSGANVLTF
d_call: TRBD1; clone_size: few; v_call: TRBV7-6; j_call: TRBJ2-2; cdr3_nt: TGTGCCAGCAGCCCCCGACCCGCTTTGACAGGGGCTTACACCGGGGAGCTGTTTTTT; cdr3_aa: CASSPRPALTGAYTGELFF
d_call: TRBD2; clone_size: .; v_call: TRBV7-9; j_call: TRBJ2-3; cdr3_nt: TGTGCCAGCAGACTCACTAGCGGGGGGGCCCCCCGAGCAGATACGCAGTATTTT; cdr3_aa: CASRLTSGGAPRADTQYF
d_call: TRBD1; clone_size: .; v_call: TRBV6-5; j_call: TRBJ2-3; cdr3_nt: TGTGCCAGCAGTTACTCGCGAGGGGGCAGGGCAGATACGCAGTATTTT; cdr3_aa: CASSYSRGGRADTQYF
d_call: .; clone_size: .; v_call: TRBV19; j_call: TRBJ1-1; cdr3_nt: TGTGCCAGTAGTATAGATCTAGCGAACACTGAAGCTTTCTTT; cdr3_aa: CASSIDLANTEAFF
d_call: .; clone_size: .; v_call: TRBV5-1; j_call: TRBJ2-6; cdr3_nt: TGCGCCAGCAGCTTGGGCAGCTCTGGGGCCAACGTCCTGACTTTC; cdr3_aa: CASSLGSSGANVLTF
d_call: .; clone_size: .; v_call: TRBV29-1; j_call: TRBJ1-1; cdr3_nt: TGCAGCGTTGGCGAGCGGATCACTGAAGCTTTCTTT; cdr3_aa: CSVGERITEAFF
d_call: .; clone_size: .; v_call: TRBV12-5; j_call: TRBJ2-2; cdr3_nt: TGTGCTAGTGCCTGGGGAGACTTGAGCACCGGGGAGCTGTTTTTT; cdr3_aa: CASAWGDLSTGELFF
d_call: TRBD1; clone_size: .; v_call: TRBV27; j_call: TRBJ1-6; cdr3_nt: TGTGCCAGCAGTTCGCCGGGACAGGGGGCGAGGGGTTCACCCCTCCACTTT; cdr3_aa: CASSSPGQGARGSPLHF
d_call: .; clone_size: .; v_call: TRBV28; j_call: TRBJ1-5; cdr3_nt: TGTGCCAGCAGTTTAAGGCCCAGAGTATTAAGCAATCAGCCCCAGCATTTT; cdr3_aa: CASSLRPRVLSNQPQHF
d_call: .; clone_size: .; v_call: TRBV9; j_call: TRBJ1-6; cdr3_nt: TGTGCCAGCAGCGTAGACGGATATAATTCACCCCTCCACTTT; cdr3_aa: CASSVDGYNSPLHF
d_call: TRBD1; clone_size: .; v_call: TRBV11-2; j_call: TRBJ1-2; cdr3_nt: TGTGCCAGCAGCTTACAGACAGGGGGCGACTATGGCTACACCTTC; cdr3_aa: CASSLQTGGDYGYTF
d_call: .; clone_size: few; v_call: TRBV6-1; j_call: TRBJ1-1; cdr3_nt: TGTGCCAGCCTCCCCAGCTCCGGACAGTACACTGAAGCTTTCTTT; cdr3_aa: CASLPSSGQYTEAFF